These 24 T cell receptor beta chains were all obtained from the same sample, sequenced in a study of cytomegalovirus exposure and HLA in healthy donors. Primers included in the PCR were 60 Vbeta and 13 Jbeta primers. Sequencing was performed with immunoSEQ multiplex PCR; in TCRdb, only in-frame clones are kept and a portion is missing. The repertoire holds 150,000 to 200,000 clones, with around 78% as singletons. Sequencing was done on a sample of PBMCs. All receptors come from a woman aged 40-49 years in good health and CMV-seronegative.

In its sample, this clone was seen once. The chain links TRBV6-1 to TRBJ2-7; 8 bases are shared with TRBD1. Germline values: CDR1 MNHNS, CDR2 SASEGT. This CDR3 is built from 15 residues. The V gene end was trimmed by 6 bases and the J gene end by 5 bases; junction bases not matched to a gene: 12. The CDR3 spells CASRVDRGAVDEQYF. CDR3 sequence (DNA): TGTGCCAGCAGGGTCGACAGGGGCGCGGTGGACGAGCAGTACTTC.

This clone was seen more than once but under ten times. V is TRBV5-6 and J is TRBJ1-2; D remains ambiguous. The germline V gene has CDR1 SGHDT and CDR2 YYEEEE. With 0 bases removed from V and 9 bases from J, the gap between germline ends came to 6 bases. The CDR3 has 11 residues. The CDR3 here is CASSLERRYTF. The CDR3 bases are TGTGCCAGCAGCTTGGAGCGACGCTACACCTTC.

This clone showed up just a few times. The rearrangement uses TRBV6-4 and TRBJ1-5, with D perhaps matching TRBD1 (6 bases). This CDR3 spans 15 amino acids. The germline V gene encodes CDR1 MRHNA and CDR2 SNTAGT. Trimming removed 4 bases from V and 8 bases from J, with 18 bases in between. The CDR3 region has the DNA TGTGCCAGCAGTGTTTGGACAGTCGGTCAGGAGCCCCAGCATTTT. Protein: CASSVWTVGQEPQHF.

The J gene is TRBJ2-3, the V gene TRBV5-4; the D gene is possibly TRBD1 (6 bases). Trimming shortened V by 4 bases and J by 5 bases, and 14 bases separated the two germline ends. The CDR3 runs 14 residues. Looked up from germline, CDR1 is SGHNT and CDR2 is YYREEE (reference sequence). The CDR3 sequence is CASSPRGGVDTQYF. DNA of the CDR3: TGTGCCAGCAGCCCCCGTGGGGGCGTAGATACGCAGTATTTT.

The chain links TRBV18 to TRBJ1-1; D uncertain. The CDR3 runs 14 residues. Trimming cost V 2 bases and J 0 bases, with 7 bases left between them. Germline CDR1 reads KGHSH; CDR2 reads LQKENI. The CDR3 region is CASSPETVNTEAFF. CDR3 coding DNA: TGTGCCAGCTCACCAGAGACTGTGAACACTGAAGCTTTCTTT.

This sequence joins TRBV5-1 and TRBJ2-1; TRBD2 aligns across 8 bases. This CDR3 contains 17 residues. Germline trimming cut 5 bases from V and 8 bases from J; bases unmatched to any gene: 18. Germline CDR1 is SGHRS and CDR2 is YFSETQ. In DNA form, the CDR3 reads TGCGCCAGCAGTGTATCCTGGCGGGGGGCGAACGACGATGAGCAGTTCTTC. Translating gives CASSVSWRGANDDEQFF.

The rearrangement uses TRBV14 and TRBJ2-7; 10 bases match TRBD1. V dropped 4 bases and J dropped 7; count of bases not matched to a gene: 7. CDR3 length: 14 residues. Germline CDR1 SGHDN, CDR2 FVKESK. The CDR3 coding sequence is TGTGCCAGCAGCCGACAGACAGGGGGCGGAGAGCAGTACTTC. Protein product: CASSRQTGGGEQYF. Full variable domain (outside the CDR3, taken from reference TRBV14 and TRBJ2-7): EAGVTQFPSHSVIEKGQTVTLRCDPISGHDNLYWYRRVMGKEIKFLLHFVKESKQDESGMPNNRFLAERTGGTYSTLKVQPAELEDSGVYFCASSRQTGGGEQYFGPGTRLTVT.

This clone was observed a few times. The CDR3 reads CATSRDSNIILGQPQHF. The CDR3 DNA follows: TGTGCCACCAGCAGAGATTCGAACATTATCCTAGGACAGCCCCAGCATTTT. The rearrangement joins TRBV15 to TRBJ1-5, with D uncertain. Trimming took 0 bases from V and 7 from J, leaving 19 bases between them. The CDR3 runs to 17 residues. In germline, CDR1 is LNHNV, CDR2 YYDKDF (reference sequence). The entire variable domain, with the rest obtained from reference TRBV15 and TRBJ1-5, is as follows: DAMVIQNPRYQVTQFGKPVTLSCSQTLNHNVMYWYQQKSSQAPKLLFHYYDKDFNNEADTPDNFQSRRPNTSFCFLDIRSPGLGDTAMYLCATSRDSNIILGQPQHFGDGTRLSIL.

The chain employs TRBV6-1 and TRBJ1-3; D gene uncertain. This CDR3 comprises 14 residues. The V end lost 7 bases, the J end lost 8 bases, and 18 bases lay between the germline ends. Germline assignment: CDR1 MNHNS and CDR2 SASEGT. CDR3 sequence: CASNPRPGLYTIYF. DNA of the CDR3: TGTGCCAGCAACCCCCGGCCGGGTCTGTACACCATATATTTT.

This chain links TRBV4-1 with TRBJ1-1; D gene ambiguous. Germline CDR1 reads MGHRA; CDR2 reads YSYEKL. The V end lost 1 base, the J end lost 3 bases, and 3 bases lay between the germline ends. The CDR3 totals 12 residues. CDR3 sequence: CASSQAYTEAFF. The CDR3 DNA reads TGCGCCAGCAGCCAAGCGTACACTGAAGCTTTCTTT.

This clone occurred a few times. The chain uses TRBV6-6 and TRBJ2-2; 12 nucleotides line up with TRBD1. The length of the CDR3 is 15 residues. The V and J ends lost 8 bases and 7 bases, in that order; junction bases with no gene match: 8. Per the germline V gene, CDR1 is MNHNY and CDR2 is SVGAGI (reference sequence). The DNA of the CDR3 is TGTGCCAGCGCTTTCGGGACAGGGGGCCACGGGGAGCTGTTTTTT. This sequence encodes CASAFGTGGHGELFF.

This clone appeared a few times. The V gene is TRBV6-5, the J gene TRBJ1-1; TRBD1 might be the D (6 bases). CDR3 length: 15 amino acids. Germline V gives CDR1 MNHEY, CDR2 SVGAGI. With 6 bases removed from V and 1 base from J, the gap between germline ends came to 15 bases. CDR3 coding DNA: TGTGCCAGCAGGCCCCCGGGACACTCGAACACTGAAGCTTTCTTT. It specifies CASRPPGHSNTEAFF.

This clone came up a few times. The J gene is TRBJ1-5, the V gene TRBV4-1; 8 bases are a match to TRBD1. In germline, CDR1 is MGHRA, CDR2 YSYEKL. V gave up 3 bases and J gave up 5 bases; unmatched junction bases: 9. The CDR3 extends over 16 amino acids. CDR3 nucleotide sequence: TGCGCCAGCAGCCACAGGCAGGGGGCGAAGTATCAGCCCCAGCATTTT. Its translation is CASSHRQGAKYQPQHF.

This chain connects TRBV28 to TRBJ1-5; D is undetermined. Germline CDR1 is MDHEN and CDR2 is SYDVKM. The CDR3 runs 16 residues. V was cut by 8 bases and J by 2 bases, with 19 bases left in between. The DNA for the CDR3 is TGTGCCAGCTCTTCGGGGAGGGATTATGGCAATCAGCCCCAGCATTTT. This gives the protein CASSSGRDYGNQPQHF.

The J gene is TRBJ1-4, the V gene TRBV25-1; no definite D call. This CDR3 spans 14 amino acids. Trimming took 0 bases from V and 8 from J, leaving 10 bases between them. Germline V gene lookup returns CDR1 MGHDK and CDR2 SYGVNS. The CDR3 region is CASSEYAEEEKLFF. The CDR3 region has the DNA TGTGCCAGCAGTGAATATGCCGAGGAGGAAAAACTGTTTTTT.

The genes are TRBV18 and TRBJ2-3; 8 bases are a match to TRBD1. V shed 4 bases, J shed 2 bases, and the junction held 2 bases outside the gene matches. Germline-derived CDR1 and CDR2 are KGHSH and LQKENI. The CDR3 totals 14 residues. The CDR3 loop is CASSRTGPTDTQYF. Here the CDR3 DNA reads TGTGCCAGCTCACGGACAGGGCCCACAGATACGCAGTATTTT.

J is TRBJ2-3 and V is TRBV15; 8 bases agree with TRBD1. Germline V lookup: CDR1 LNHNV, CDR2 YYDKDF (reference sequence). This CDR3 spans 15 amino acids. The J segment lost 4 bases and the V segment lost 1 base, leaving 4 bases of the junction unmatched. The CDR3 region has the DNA TGTGCCACCAGCAGAGCGACACAGGGGGCAGATACGCAGTATTTT. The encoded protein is CATSRATQGADTQYF.

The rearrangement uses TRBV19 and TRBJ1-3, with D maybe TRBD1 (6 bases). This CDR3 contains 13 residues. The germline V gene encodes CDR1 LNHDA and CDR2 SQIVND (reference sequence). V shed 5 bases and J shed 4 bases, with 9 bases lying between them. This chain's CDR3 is CASSGQYGNTIYF. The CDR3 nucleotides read TGTGCCAGTAGTGGACAGTACGGAAACACCATATATTTT. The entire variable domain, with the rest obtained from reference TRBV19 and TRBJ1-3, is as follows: DGGITQSPKYLFRKEGQNVTLSCEQNLNHDAMYWYRQDPGQGLRLIYYSQIVNDFQKGDIAEGYSVSREKKESFPLTVTSAQKNPTAFYLCASSGQYGNTIYFGEGSWLTVV.

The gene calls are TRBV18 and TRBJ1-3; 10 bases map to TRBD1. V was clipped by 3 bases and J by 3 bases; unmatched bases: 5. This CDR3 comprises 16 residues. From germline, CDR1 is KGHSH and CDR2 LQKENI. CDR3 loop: CASSPPGQGNGNTIYF. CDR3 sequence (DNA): TGTGCCAGCTCACCTCCGGGACAGGGGAATGGAAACACCATATATTTT.

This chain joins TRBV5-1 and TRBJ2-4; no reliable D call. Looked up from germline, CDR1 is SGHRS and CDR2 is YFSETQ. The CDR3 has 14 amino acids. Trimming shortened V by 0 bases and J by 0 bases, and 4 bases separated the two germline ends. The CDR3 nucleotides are TGCGCCAGCAGCTTGGGGCTAGCCAAAAACATTCAGTACTTC. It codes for CASSLGLAKNIQYF.

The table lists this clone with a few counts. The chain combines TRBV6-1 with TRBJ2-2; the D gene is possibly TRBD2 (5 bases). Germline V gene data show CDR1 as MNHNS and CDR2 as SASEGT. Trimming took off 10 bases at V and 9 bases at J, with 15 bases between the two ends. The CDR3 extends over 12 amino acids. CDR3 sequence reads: CATTPWRRELFF. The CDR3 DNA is TGTGCCACCACCCCTTGGAGGCGGGAGCTGTTTTTT.

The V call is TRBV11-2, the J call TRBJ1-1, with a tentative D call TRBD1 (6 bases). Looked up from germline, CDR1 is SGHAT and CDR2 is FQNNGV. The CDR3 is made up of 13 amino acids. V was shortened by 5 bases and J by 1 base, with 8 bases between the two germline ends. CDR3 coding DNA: TGTGCCAGCAGCACAGGGTCGAACACTGAAGCTTTCTTT. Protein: CASSTGSNTEAFF.

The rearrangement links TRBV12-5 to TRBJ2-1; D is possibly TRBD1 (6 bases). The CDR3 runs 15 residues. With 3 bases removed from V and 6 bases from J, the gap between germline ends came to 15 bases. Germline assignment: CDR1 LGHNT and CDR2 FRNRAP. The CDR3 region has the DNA TGTGCTAGTGGTTTATCAGGGGTTGACCGCAATGAGCAGTTCTTC. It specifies CASGLSGVDRNEQFF.

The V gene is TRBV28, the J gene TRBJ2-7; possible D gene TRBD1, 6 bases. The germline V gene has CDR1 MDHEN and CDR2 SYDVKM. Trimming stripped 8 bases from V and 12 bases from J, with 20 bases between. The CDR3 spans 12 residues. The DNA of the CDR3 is TGTGCCAGCTCCTCCGGGGTGGGGGCTGGGTACTTC. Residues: CASSSGVGAGYF.